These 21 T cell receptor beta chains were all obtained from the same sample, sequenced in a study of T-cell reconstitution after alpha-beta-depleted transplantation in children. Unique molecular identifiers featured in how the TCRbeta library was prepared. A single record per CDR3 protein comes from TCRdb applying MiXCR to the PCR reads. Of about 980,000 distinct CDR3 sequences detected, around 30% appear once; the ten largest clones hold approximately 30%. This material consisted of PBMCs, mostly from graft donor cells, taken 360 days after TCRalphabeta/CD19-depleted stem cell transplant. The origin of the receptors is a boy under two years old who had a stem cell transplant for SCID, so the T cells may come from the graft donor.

CDR3 amino acids: CASRPDRSSTDTQYF. CDR3 bases: TGCGCCAGCAGACCGGACAGGTCTAGCACAGATACGCAGTATTTT. V gene TRBV5-1 combines with J gene TRBJ2-3; 7 bases match TRBD1. Germline assignment: CDR1 SGHRS and CDR2 YFSETQ. V lost 5 bases, J lost 0 bases, and 6 bases stayed unmatched. The CDR3 totals 15 residues.

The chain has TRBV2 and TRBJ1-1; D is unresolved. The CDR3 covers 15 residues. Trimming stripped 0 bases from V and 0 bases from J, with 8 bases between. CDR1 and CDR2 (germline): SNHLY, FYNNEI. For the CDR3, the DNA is TGTGCCAGCAGTGAAGCGCGCGGAATGAACACTGAAGCTTTCTTT. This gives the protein CASSEARGMNTEAFF.

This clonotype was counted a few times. CDR3 nucleotides: TGCGCCAGCAGCTTGTTTAGCGGGGCGGGCAATGAGCAGTTCTTC. Protein product: CASSLFSGAGNEQFF. V is TRBV5-1 and J is TRBJ2-1; 8 positions agree with TRBD2. Looked up from germline, CDR1 is SGHRS and CDR2 is YFSETQ. Trimming cost V 1 base and J 6 bases; bases outside gene matches: 6. The CDR3 runs 15 residues.

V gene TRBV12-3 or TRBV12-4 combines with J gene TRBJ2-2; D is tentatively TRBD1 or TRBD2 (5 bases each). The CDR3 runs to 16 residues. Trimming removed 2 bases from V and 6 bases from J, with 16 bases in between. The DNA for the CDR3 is TGTGCCAGCAGTTTATCCCCCGCTTTGGGGGCCGGGGAGCTGTTTTTT. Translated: CASSLSPALGAGELFF.

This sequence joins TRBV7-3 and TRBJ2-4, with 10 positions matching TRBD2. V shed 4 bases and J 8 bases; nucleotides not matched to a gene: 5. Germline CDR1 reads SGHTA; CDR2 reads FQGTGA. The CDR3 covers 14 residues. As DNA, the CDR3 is TGTGCCAGCAGCTCGGGACTAGCGCCTGACATTCAGTACTTC. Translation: CASSSGLAPDIQYF.

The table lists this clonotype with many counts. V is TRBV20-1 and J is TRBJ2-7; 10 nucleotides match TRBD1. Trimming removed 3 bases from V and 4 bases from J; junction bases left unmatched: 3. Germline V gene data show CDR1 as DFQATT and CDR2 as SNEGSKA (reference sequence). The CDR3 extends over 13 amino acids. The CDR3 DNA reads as TGCAGTGCTAGGAGGACAGGGGGGTACGAGCAGTACTTC. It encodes CSARRTGGYEQYF.

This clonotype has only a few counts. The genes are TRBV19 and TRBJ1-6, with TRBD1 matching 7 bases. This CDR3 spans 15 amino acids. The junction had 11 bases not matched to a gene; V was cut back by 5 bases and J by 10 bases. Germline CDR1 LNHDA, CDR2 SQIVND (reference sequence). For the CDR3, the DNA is TGTGCCAGTAGTGGCGACAGGGAAGGAGAATCACCCCTCCACTTT. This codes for CASSGDREGESPLHF.

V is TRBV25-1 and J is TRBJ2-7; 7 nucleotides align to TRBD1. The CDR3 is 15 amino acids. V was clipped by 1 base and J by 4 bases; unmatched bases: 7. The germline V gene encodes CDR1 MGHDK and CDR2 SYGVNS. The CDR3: CASSESGTASYEQYF. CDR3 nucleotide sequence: TGTGCCAGCAGTGAATCCGGGACAGCGAGTTACGAGCAGTACTTC.

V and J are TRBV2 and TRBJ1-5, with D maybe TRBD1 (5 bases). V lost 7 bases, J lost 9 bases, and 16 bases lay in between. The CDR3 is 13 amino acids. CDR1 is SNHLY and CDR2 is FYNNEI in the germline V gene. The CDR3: CASTGRQFRPQHF. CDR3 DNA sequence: TGTGCCAGCACGGGACGCCAATTCCGGCCCCAGCATTTT.

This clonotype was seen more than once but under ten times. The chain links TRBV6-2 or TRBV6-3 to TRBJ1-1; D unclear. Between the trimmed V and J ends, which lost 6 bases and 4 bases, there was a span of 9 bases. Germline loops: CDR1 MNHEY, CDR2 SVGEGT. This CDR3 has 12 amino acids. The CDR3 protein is CASSVAGTEAFF. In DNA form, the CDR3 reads TGTGCCAGCAGCGTGGCGGGCACTGAAGCTTTCTTT.

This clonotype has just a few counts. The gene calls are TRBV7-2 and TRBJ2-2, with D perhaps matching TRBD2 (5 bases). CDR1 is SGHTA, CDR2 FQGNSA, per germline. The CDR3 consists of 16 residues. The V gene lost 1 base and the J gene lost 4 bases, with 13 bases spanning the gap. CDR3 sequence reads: CASSLVAGRGTGELFF. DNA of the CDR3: TGTGCCAGCAGCTTAGTTGCGGGCCGGGGCACCGGGGAGCTGTTTTTT.

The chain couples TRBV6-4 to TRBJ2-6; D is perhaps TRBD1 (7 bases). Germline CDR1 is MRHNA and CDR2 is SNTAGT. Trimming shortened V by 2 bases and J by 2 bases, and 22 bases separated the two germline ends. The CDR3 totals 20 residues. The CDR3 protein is CASSDHIAGQPHAGANVLTF. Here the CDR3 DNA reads TGTGCCAGCAGTGACCATATCGCGGGACAGCCTCATGCTGGGGCCAACGTCCTGACTTTC.

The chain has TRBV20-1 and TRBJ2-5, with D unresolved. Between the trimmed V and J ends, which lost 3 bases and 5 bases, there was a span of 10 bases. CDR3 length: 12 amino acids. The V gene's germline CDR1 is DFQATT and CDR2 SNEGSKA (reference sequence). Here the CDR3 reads CSARRYKETQYF. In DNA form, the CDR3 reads TGCAGTGCTAGGCGCTATAAGGAGACCCAGTACTTC.

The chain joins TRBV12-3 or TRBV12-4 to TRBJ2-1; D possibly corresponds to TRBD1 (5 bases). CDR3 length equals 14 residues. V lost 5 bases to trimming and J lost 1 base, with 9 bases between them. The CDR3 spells CASSPGMSYNEQFF. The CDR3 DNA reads TGTGCCAGCAGTCCAGGGATGTCCTACAATGAGCAGTTCTTC.

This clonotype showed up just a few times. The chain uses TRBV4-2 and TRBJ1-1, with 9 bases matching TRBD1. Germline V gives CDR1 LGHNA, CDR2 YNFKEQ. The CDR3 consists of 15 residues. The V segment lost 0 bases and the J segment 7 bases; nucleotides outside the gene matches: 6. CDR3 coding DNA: TGTGCCAGCAGCCAAGATCCACAGGGGGCTGGTGAAGCTTTCTTT. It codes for CASSQDPQGAGEAFF.

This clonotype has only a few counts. The CDR3 DNA sequence: TGTGCCAGCTGTGGTCGGGGGCAGTCCTACAATGAGCAGTTCTTC. Translating it yields CASCGRGQSYNEQFF. This rearrangement joins TRBV6-2 or TRBV6-3 to TRBJ2-1; D tentatively fits TRBD1 or TRBD2 (6 bases each). Germline V lookup: CDR1 MNHEY, CDR2 SVGEGT. Trimming pared 8 bases from V and 1 base from J, leaving 15 bases between. The CDR3 sequence is 15 residues long.

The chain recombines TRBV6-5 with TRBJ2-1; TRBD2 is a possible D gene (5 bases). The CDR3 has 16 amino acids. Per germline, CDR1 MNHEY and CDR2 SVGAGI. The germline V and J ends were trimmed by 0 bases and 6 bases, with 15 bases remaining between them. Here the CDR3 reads CASSYSAGPGGNEQFF. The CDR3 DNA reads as TGTGCCAGCAGTTACTCGGCGGGCCCCGGAGGCAATGAGCAGTTCTTC.

In DNA form, the CDR3 reads TGTGCTAGTGGTACACGGACAGAGAACACAGATACGCAGTATTTT. Translation gives CASGTRTENTDTQYF. The chain employs TRBV12-5 and TRBJ2-3; weak D call: TRBD1 (6 bases). Between the trimmed V and J ends, which lost 5 bases and 2 bases, there was a span of 14 bases. Germline loops: CDR1 LGHNT, CDR2 FRNRAP. This CDR3 has 15 amino acids.

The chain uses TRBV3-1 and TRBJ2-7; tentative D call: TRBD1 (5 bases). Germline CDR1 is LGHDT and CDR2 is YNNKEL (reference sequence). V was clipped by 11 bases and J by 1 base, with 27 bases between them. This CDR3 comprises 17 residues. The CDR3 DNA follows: TGTGCCTGCTCCCACCTCTTAGACAGCCTAATGTCCTACGAGCAGTACTTC. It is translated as CACSHLLDSLMSYEQYF.

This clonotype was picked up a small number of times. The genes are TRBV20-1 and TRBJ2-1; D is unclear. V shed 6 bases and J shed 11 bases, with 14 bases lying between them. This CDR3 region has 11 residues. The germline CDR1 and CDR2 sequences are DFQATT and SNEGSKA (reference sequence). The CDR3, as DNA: TGCAGTGCGAACAAGGCAGATCAGCAGTTCTTC. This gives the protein CSANKADQQFF.

Here the CDR3 reads CASSLLWGKVTQYF. DNA for the CDR3: TGTGCCAGCAGTTTACTGTGGGGCAAAGTGACCCAGTACTTC. The chain recombines TRBV28 with TRBJ2-5; a weak D match, TRBD1 (5 bases). CDR3 length equals 14 residues. With 2 bases removed from V and 7 bases from J, the gap between germline ends came to 14 bases. Germline loops: CDR1 MDHEN, CDR2 SYDVKM.